The clone carrying this T cell receptor (beta chain) has ten or more counts. Its target is not known. This record belongs to a study of T cells after yellow fever vaccination. TCRdb independently ran MiXCR on the 5' RACE reads; one entry per CDR3 protein. The sample contains hundreds of thousands of distinct CDR3 sequences, 9% to 15% of which appear only once. Broader study findings: Compared with primary, the secondary response was weaker and peaked at day 5, not 15. Any FACS-sorted repertoire could hold abundant clonotypes that contaminate it from the bulk population.

Material: PBMCs, obtained on the day of the yellow fever booster vaccination. The TCR was taken from a man aged 25-40 years who received the YFV17D yellow fever vaccine.

The chain's CDR3 is CASSLRPETQYF. CDR3 coding DNA: TGTGCCAGCAGCTTACGGCCCGAGACCCAGTACTTC. The chain is built from TRBV7-2 and TRBJ2-5; no clear D gene. Germline V gene data show CDR1 as SGHTA and CDR2 as FQGNSA. CDR3 size: 12 residues. With 2 bases removed from V and 5 bases from J, the gap between germline ends came to 6 bases. The full variable domain, its missing parts supplied by reference TRBV7-2 and TRBJ2-5, is GAGVSQSPSNKVTEKGKDVELRCDPISGHTALYWYRQSLGQGLEFLIYFQGNSAPDKSGLPSDRFSAERTGGSVSTLTIQRTQQEDSAVYLCASSLRPETQYFGPGTRLLVL.